The 18 T cell receptor beta chains given below trace back to one sample, sequenced in a study of control samples from healthy donors and cancer patients. TCRdb's table, derived via immunoSEQ multiplex PCR, lists solely in-frame clones and lacks some. The sample shows tens of thousands of clones, 90% to 95% of them seen only once. The sample taken for sequencing was blood. The receptors originated from a woman in her forties or fifties in good health.

This chain connects TRBV27 to TRBJ2-7, with D possibly called TRBD1 or TRBD2 (5 bases each). The CDR3 extends over 14 amino acids. Germline assignment: CDR1 MNHEY and CDR2 SMNVEV (reference sequence). With 8 bases removed from V and 7 bases from J, the gap between germline ends came to 21 bases. CDR3 coding DNA: TGTGCCAGCCAAAACACCCCGGGGACGGGTGAGCAGTACTTC. Its protein product is CASQNTPGTGEQYF.

The chain is built from TRBV19 and TRBJ1-5; D ambiguous. This CDR3 is 15 amino acids long. V was shortened by 6 bases and J by 0 bases, with 12 bases between the two germline ends. Germline V lookup: CDR1 LNHDA, CDR2 SQIVND (reference sequence). CDR3 region: CASRGGQYSNQPQHF. The CDR3 DNA sequence: TGTGCCAGTAGGGGCGGGCAGTATAGCAATCAGCCCCAGCATTTT.

The chain has TRBV28 and TRBJ1-2; D possibly corresponds to TRBD1 (6 bases). The CDR3 is 14 residues long. CDR1 MDHEN and CDR2 SYDVKM come from the germline V gene. Trimming removed 6 bases from V and 4 bases from J, with 15 bases in between. The CDR3 is CASSSQGVGYGYTF. CDR3 DNA sequence: TGTGCCAGCAGCTCACAGGGCGTTGGCTATGGCTACACCTTC.

This clone was seen once. The genes are TRBV11-2 and TRBJ1-2; 10 bases line up with TRBD1. J was trimmed by 0 bases and V by 5 bases; bases with no gene match: 12. The CDR3 totals 18 residues. Germline CDR1 reads SGHAT; CDR2 reads FQNNGV. In nucleotides, the CDR3 is TGTGCCAGCAGCAACCGGGACAGGGGCAGGGAAGCTAACTATGGCTACACCTTC. Translation gives CASSNRDRGREANYGYTF.

The rearrangement uses TRBV12-3 or TRBV12-4 and TRBJ1-1, with TRBD1 matching over 7 bases. V gave up 7 bases and J gave up 0 bases; unmatched junction bases: 2. This CDR3 has 13 residues. The CDR3 reads CASKGQVNTEAFF. The CDR3 DNA reads TGTGCCAGCAAAGGACAGGTGAACACTGAAGCTTTCTTT.

The genes are TRBV20-1 and TRBJ2-1, with D perhaps TRBD1 or TRBD2 (5 bases each). Trimming cost V 3 bases and J 7 bases, with 22 bases left between them. Germline V gene lookup returns CDR1 DFQATT and CDR2 SNEGSKA (reference sequence). CDR3 length: 16 amino acids. Here the CDR3 DNA reads TGCAGTGCTAGTGATCCCGGGACCCCCGAGAATAATGAGCAGTTCTTC. Translating gives CSASDPGTPENNEQFF.

The chain employs TRBV19 and TRBJ2-1; a possible D gene is TRBD1 (5 bases). The V end lost 5 bases, the J end lost 9 bases, and 17 bases lay between the germline ends. The germline gives CDR1 LNHDA, CDR2 SQIVND (reference sequence). The CDR3 loop spans 14 amino acids. The CDR3 nucleotides are TGTGCCAGTAGTCAGGGCCCCTTGGGTCGTGAGCAGTTCTTC. Translated, it gives CASSQGPLGREQFF.

The chain employs TRBV9 and TRBJ1-5; no clear D. Germline assignment: CDR1 SGDLS and CDR2 YYNGEE. Trimming stripped 3 bases from V and 0 bases from J, with 10 bases between. The CDR3 runs to 15 residues. The CDR3 DNA sequence: TGTGCCAGCAGCGAAGACACCTATAGCAATCAGCCCCAGCATTTT. Translated: CASSEDTYSNQPQHF. The whole variable domain, remainder taken from reference TRBV9 and TRBJ1-5, is DSGVTQTPKHLITATGQRVTLRCSPRSGDLSVYWYQQSLDQGLQFLIQYYNGEERAKGNILERFSAQQFPDLHSELNLSSLELGDSALYFCASSEDTYSNQPQHFGDGTRLSIL.

The CDR3 spells CASSKGQGGNEQFF. The CDR3 nucleotides are TGTGCCAGCAGCAAGGGACAGGGAGGCAATGAGCAGTTCTTC. The rearrangement joins TRBV7-9 to TRBJ2-1; 9 bases line up with TRBD1. In germline, CDR1 is SEHNR, CDR2 FQNEAQ (reference sequence). The CDR3 has 14 residues. The V and J ends lost 5 bases and 6 bases, in that order; junction bases with no gene match: 5.

This sequence joins TRBV6-2 or TRBV6-3 and TRBJ1-1; D is possibly TRBD1 (6 bases). Germline loops: CDR1 MNHEY, CDR2 SVGEGT. This CDR3 comprises 16 residues. V was clipped by 2 bases and J by 4 bases, with 17 bases between them. The CDR3 sequence is CASSYQTGWLFTEAFF. The CDR3 DNA follows: TGTGCCAGCAGTTACCAGACAGGATGGTTGTTCACTGAAGCTTTCTTT.

This chain links TRBV28 with TRBJ1-2; D not certain. Germline CDR1 reads MDHEN; CDR2 reads SYDVKM. The CDR3 consists of 16 residues. Trimming shortened V by 3 bases and J by 2 bases, and 16 bases separated the two germline ends. The CDR3 DNA follows: TGTGCCAGCAGTTTTTGGACCGGACCATCGAACTATGGCTACACCTTC. Protein: CASSFWTGPSNYGYTF.

The chain has TRBV5-4 and TRBJ1-2, with TRBD1 identical over 9 bases. V shed 3 bases, J shed 1 base, and the junction held 7 bases outside the gene matches. Per germline, CDR1 SGHNT and CDR2 YYREEE (reference sequence). The CDR3 is 16 residues long. The CDR3 DNA is TGTGCCAGCAGCTCCCCCGGGACAGGGTATAACTATGGCTACACCTTC. Translation gives CASSSPGTGYNYGYTF.

The gene calls are TRBV19 and TRBJ2-2; 12 bases fit TRBD2. V shed 10 bases and J 5 bases; nucleotides not matched to a gene: 17. Germline assignment: CDR1 LNHDA and CDR2 SQIVND (reference sequence). This CDR3 is 18 amino acids long. The DNA for the CDR3 is TGTGCCACTAGCGGGGGGGCCTCCAGAAGACGAGGAACCGGGGAGCTGTTTTTT. It yields the protein CATSGGASRRRGTGELFF. Full variable domain (missing parts from reference TRBV19 and TRBJ2-2): DGGITQSPKYLFRKEGQNVTLSCEQNLNHDAMYWYRQDPGQGLRLIYYSQIVNDFQKGDIAEGYSVSREKKESFPLTVTSAQKNPTAFYLCATSGGASRRRGTGELFFGEGSRLTVL.

V is TRBV9 and J is TRBJ1-2, with a tentative D call TRBD1 (5 bases). The CDR3 has 13 residues. Germline V lookup: CDR1 SGDLS, CDR2 YYNGEE. V gave up 5 bases and J gave up 7 bases, with 15 bases separating them. CDR3 DNA: TGTGCCAGCAGTGAGGGGAGGGTAGGTGGCTACACCTTC. It yields the protein CASSEGRVGGYTF.

The V call is TRBV19, the J call TRBJ1-1; D not resolved. The V and J ends lost 10 bases and 3 bases respectively, with 12 bases between them. The CDR3 contains 12 residues. CDR1 and CDR2 (germline): LNHDA, SQIVND (reference sequence). The CDR3 here is CATTKSYTEAFF. The CDR3 nucleotides are TGTGCCACTACCAAAAGCTACACTGAAGCTTTCTTT.

The J gene is TRBJ2-3, the V gene TRBV3-1 (or the pseudogene TRBV3-2); D remains unclear. CDR1 is LGHDT, CDR2 YNNKEL, per germline (reference sequence). The CDR3 loop spans 15 amino acids. Trimming took off 4 bases at V and 0 bases at J, with 11 bases between the two ends. The CDR3: CASSLRRTSTDTQYF. In DNA, the CDR3 is TGTGCCAGCAGCCTACGACGGACCAGCACAGATACGCAGTATTTT.

V gene TRBV25-1 combines with J gene TRBJ1-1, with D perhaps matching TRBD1 (5 bases). Trimming left V 6 bases short and J 6 bases short, with 14 bases between. The CDR3 has 13 residues. Per the germline V gene, CDR1 is MGHDK and CDR2 is SYGVNS. The CDR3 loop reads CASRGDWVAEAFF. CDR3 sequence (DNA): TGTGCCAGCAGAGGGGATTGGGTAGCTGAAGCTTTCTTT. The full variable domain, completed using reference TRBV25-1 and TRBJ1-1, is EADIYQTPRYLVIGTGKKITLECSQTMGHDKMYWYQQDPGMELHLIHYSYGVNSTEKGDLSSESTVSRIRTEHFPLTLESARPSHTSQYLCASRGDWVAEAFFGQGTRLTVV.

The V call is TRBV5-1, the J call TRBJ1-5; D is perhaps TRBD1 (5 bases). Trimming took 2 bases from V and 4 from J, leaving 13 bases between them. This CDR3 region has 15 residues. Germline CDR1 reads SGHRS; CDR2 reads YFSETQ. The CDR3 protein is CASSLDSTRNQPQHF. The CDR3 nucleotides read TGCGCCAGCAGCTTAGACAGCACCCGGAATCAGCCCCAGCATTTT.